A single sample gave rise to the 28 T cell receptor beta chains below, sequenced in a study of shared T cell receptors in the human thymus. Sequenced by immunoSEQ multiplex PCR; TCRdb stores in-frame clones only, minus some. The table includes around 730,000 clones, approximately 83% detected once. This same sample was also part of a study on human thymus T cells.

The sample comprised thymocytes. The origin of the receptors is a girl in the first two years of life with a congenital heart defect.

The V gene is TRBV4-1, the J gene TRBJ2-1, with 9 bases lining up with TRBD1. This CDR3 spans 19 amino acids. Losses at the gene ends were 0 bases for V and 8 bases for J; bases not matched to a gene: 17. From germline, CDR1 is MGHRA and CDR2 YSYEKL. CDR3 protein: CASSQDPPLYPGQGYEQFF. Written as DNA, the CDR3 is TGCGCCAGCAGCCAAGATCCCCCCCTTTATCCTGGACAGGGGTATGAGCAGTTCTTC.

The chain carries TRBV11-2 and TRBJ1-1; D not resolved. With 0 bases removed from V and 0 bases from J, the gap between germline ends came to 14 bases. Germline CDR1 is SGHAT and CDR2 is FQNNGV. The CDR3 runs 17 residues. Here the CDR3 DNA reads TGTGCCAGCAGCTTAGATAGACGGGAGCTTTTGAACACTGAAGCTTTCTTT. It translates to CASSLDRRELLNTEAFF.

The chain uses TRBV6-5 and TRBJ1-2; no reliable D call. Germline CDR1 reads MNHEY; CDR2 reads SVGAGI. V dropped 1 base and J dropped 2 bases, with 8 bases sitting between them. There are 14 residues in the CDR3. CDR3 nucleotide sequence: TGTGCCAGCAGTTACTTGAGGCAGAACTATGGCTACACCTTC. Translating gives CASSYLRQNYGYTF.

Written as DNA, the CDR3 is TGTGCCAGCAGTGGACAGAACTATGGCTACACCTTC. This sequence encodes CASSGQNYGYTF. The chain has TRBV2 and TRBJ1-2, with D possibly TRBD1 on 5 matching bases. CDR3 size: 12 residues. The V and J ends lost 4 bases and 2 bases respectively, with 5 bases between them. CDR1 and CDR2 from the germline V gene are SNHLY and FYNNEI.

The chain has TRBV10-3 and TRBJ2-7, with a weak D call TRBD1 (5 bases). Trimming removed 4 bases at V and 3 bases at J, with 16 bases between. From germline, CDR1 is ENHRY and CDR2 SYGVKD. This CDR3 comprises 15 residues. The CDR3 loop is CAISALRPTGYEQYF. The CDR3 DNA reads as TGTGCCATCAGTGCCCTCCGGCCCACAGGCTACGAGCAGTACTTC.

V usage is TRBV14 and J usage is TRBJ1-1, with 9 bases identical to TRBD1. CDR3 length equals 17 residues. V trimming: 4 bases; J trimming: 3 bases; junction bases outside the gene matches: 12. Germline CDR1 and CDR2: SGHDN and FVKESK. The CDR3 nucleotides read TGTGCCAGCAGCCCGGGACAGGGACAGTTTGAGGACACTGAAGCTTTCTTT. Protein: CASSPGQGQFEDTEAFF.

The genes are TRBV29-1 and TRBJ1-2; a possible D gene is TRBD1 (5 bases). Germline CDR1 is SQVTM and CDR2 is ANQGSEA. The ends were cut back, 8 bases at V and 7 bases at J, with 20 bases in the middle. This CDR3 is built from 13 residues. CDR3 sequence reads: CSSPGPQAGGYTF. For the CDR3, the DNA is TGCAGCTCGCCGGGACCGCAAGCGGGTGGCTACACCTTC.

The chain recombines TRBV6-1 with TRBJ2-2; D uncertain. This CDR3 is 13 amino acids long. Germline-derived CDR1 and CDR2 are MNHNS and SASEGT. The V end lost 9 bases, the J end lost 7 bases, and 15 bases lay between the germline ends. CDR3 region: CASTSPVIGELFF. Here the CDR3 DNA reads TGTGCCAGTACCTCCCCAGTTATCGGGGAGCTGTTTTTT.

The rearrangement uses TRBV6-4 and TRBJ1-2; 10 bases line up with TRBD1. The CDR3 sequence is 18 residues long. Germline V lookup: CDR1 MRHNA, CDR2 SNTAGT. V shed 5 bases, J shed 3 bases, and the junction held 15 bases outside the gene matches. CDR3 loop: CASSHHRDRGGMYYGYTF. CDR3 coding DNA: TGTGCCAGCAGTCACCACCGGGACAGGGGAGGAATGTACTATGGCTACACCTTC.

The chain has TRBV4-1 and TRBJ1-4; TRBD1 matches at 8 bases. The CDR3 is 16 residues long. V lost 0 bases, J lost 5 bases, and 5 bases stayed unmatched. In germline, CDR1 is MGHRA, CDR2 YSYEKL. Here the CDR3 DNA reads TGCGCCAGCAGCCAAGACCAGGGGGCGAGGAATGAAAAACTGTTTTTT. This encodes CASSQDQGARNEKLFF.

This clone occurred once. The J gene is TRBJ2-7, the V gene TRBV4-3, with TRBD2 as a possible D gene (6 bases). The V and J ends lost 0 bases and 4 bases respectively, with 16 bases between them. The CDR3 totals 16 residues. Germline CDR1 and CDR2: LGHNA and YSLEER. The CDR3 bases are TGCGCCAGCAGCCAAGATTTTAGCGGTGGGTTTTACGAGCAGTACTTC. Translating it yields CASSQDFSGGFYEQYF.

The CDR3 here is CASWMGRGRYGYTF. In DNA, the CDR3 is TGTGCGTCCTGGATGGGAAGGGGCCGATATGGCTACACCTTC. V usage is TRBV6-5 and J usage is TRBJ1-2; tentative D call: TRBD1 (5 bases). Germline V gene data show CDR1 as MNHEY and CDR2 as SVGAGI. The CDR3 covers 14 residues.

This chain uses TRBV6-4 with TRBJ2-3; possible D gene TRBD2, 6 bases. The germline gives CDR1 MRHNA, CDR2 SNTAGT. The CDR3 loop spans 14 amino acids. The germline V and J ends were trimmed by 3 bases and 4 bases, with 11 bases remaining between them. CDR3 nucleotides: TGTGCCAGCAGTGAACGGGGGTCTTCAGATACGCAGTATTTT. It is translated as CASSERGSSDTQYF.

This chain connects TRBV10-2 to TRBJ2-1; 12 bases are a match to TRBD1. Germline CDR1 reads WSHSY; CDR2 reads SAAADI. The CDR3 length is 17 residues. The V segment lost 9 bases and the J segment 8 bases; nucleotides outside the gene matches: 17. The CDR3 DNA reads as TGCGCCAGTTCCCGTTGCGGGACAGGGGGCTTAGGCGATGAGCAGTTCTTC. Amino acid sequence: CASSRCGTGGLGDEQFF.

This chain links TRBV7-2 with TRBJ1-1; D might be TRBD1 (5 bases). This CDR3 is 16 amino acids long. V gave up 4 bases and J gave up 4 bases, with 19 bases separating them. Germline-derived CDR1 and CDR2 are SGHTA and FQGNSA. In DNA, the CDR3 is TGTGCCAGCAGCTCCCGCCCCAGGGAGGCGACCACTGAAGCTTTCTTT. It translates to CASSSRPREATTEAFF.

This chain joins TRBV6-1 and TRBJ1-2; D perhaps matches TRBD1 (5 bases). The V end lost 2 bases, the J end lost 2 bases, and 15 bases lay between the germline ends. The CDR3 has 16 amino acids. In germline, CDR1 is MNHNS, CDR2 SASEGT. The CDR3: CASSERDSYQNYGYTF. The CDR3 DNA sequence: TGTGCCAGCAGTGAACGCGACAGTTACCAGAACTATGGCTACACCTTC.

This clone was found once. The chain recombines TRBV9 with TRBJ1-4, with D perhaps TRBD1 (6 bases). CDR3 length: 14 amino acids. Between the trimmed V and J ends, which lost 2 bases and 7 bases, there was a span of 12 bases. Germline lookup yields CDR1 SGDLS and CDR2 YYNGEE. Here the CDR3 reads CASSVRGAGEKLFF. The CDR3, as DNA: TGTGCCAGCAGCGTTCGGGGGGCCGGTGAAAAACTGTTTTTT.

This clone was observed a handful of times. The V call is TRBV5-1, the J call TRBJ2-1; 8 bases are shared with TRBD2. The ends lost 4 bases at V and 4 bases at J; junction bases unmatched: 13. The germline gives CDR1 SGHRS, CDR2 YFSETQ. CDR3 length: 17 amino acids. The CDR3 spells CASSGHEGGGPYNEQFF. In nucleotides, the CDR3 is TGCGCCAGCAGCGGACATGAGGGCGGGGGGCCTTACAATGAGCAGTTCTTC.

This CDR3 is CSVGNRPDYGYTF. DNA for the CDR3: TGCAGCGTTGGCAACAGGCCAGACTATGGCTACACCTTC. This chain connects TRBV29-1 to TRBJ1-2, with D possibly TRBD1 on 5 matching bases. In germline, CDR1 is SQVTM, CDR2 ANQGSEA. This CDR3 spans 13 amino acids. The ends were cut back, 4 bases at V and 3 bases at J, with 12 bases in the middle.

The J gene is TRBJ1-1, the V gene TRBV6-5; D gene ambiguous. The CDR3 totals 13 residues. Trimming removed 5 bases at V and 5 bases at J, with 12 bases between. Germline CDR1 is MNHEY and CDR2 is SVGAGI. The CDR3 coding sequence is TGTGCCAGCAGTCCTGGCGCGGATACTGAAGCTTTCTTT. Translated: CASSPGADTEAFF.

V usage is TRBV2 and J usage is TRBJ1-1, with D maybe TRBD1 (5 bases). V lost 6 bases to trimming and J lost 1 base, with 15 bases between them. This CDR3 has 15 residues. Germline loops: CDR1 SNHLY, CDR2 FYNNEI. CDR3 DNA sequence: TGTGCCAGCAGCCGGGGGTGGTATGCGAACACTGAAGCTTTCTTT. Its translation is CASSRGWYANTEAFF. The full variable domain, rest sourced from reference TRBV2 and TRBJ1-1, is EPEVTQTPSHQVTQMGQEVILRCVPISNHLYFYWYRQILGQKVEFLVSFYNNEISEKSEIFDDQFSVERPDGSNFTLKIRSTKLEDSAMYFCASSRGWYANTEAFFGQGTRLTVV.

Only one count was recorded for this clone. The chain employs TRBV6-1 and TRBJ1-2, with TRBD1 identical over 10 bases. V gave up 6 bases and J gave up 7 bases; unmatched junction bases: 5. Germline assignment: CDR1 MNHNS and CDR2 SASEGT. The CDR3 is made up of 13 amino acids. CDR3 sequence: CASRDRGGGGYTF. CDR3 coding DNA: TGTGCCAGCAGGGACAGGGGGGGAGGTGGCTACACCTTC.

The chain uses TRBV5-6 and TRBJ1-2; 7 bases match TRBD1. The ends lost 0 bases at V and 2 bases at J; junction bases unmatched: 4. Germline V lookup: CDR1 SGHDT, CDR2 YYEEEE. The CDR3 totals 15 residues. CDR3 bases: TGTGCCAGCAGCTTGGGTCAGGGGGTCAACTATGGCTACACCTTC. Translating it yields CASSLGQGVNYGYTF. Supplemented by reference TRBV5-6 and TRBJ1-2, the full variable domain reads DAGVTQSPTHLIKTRGQQVTLRCSPKSGHDTVSWYQQALGQGPQFIFQYYEEEERQRGNFPDRFSGHQFPNYSSELNVNALLLGDSALYLCASSLGQGVNYGYTFGSGTRLTVV.

The J gene is TRBJ2-7, the V gene TRBV9; possible D gene TRBD1, 6 bases. In germline, CDR1 is SGDLS, CDR2 YYNGEE. V dropped 4 bases and J dropped 5 bases, with 22 bases sitting between them. This CDR3 spans 16 amino acids. As DNA, the CDR3 is TGTGCCAGCAGCATCCACCGGGTGACAGGTGGGGACGAGCAGTACTTC. This codes for CASSIHRVTGGDEQYF.

The chain joins TRBV4-1 to TRBJ2-7; 7 nucleotides agree with TRBD2. The ends lost 2 bases at V and 6 bases at J; junction bases unmatched: 19. CDR3 length: 18 amino acids. The germline CDR1 and CDR2 sequences are MGHRA and YSYEKL. For the CDR3, the DNA is TGCGCCAGCAGCCAACTAGGGGAGGGAGGCCCTCGTCCCCCCGAGCAGTACTTC. This translates into CASSQLGEGGPRPPEQYF.

The V gene is TRBV7-2, the J gene TRBJ2-7, with D maybe TRBD2 (7 bases). Germline assignment: CDR1 SGHTA and CDR2 FQGNSA. The CDR3 has 16 residues. Trimming left V 3 bases short and J 3 bases short, with 18 bases between. CDR3 DNA sequence: TGTGCCAGCAGCTTTAAGGGCGGGGGCAGATACTACGAGCAGTACTTC. Translated: CASSFKGGGRYYEQYF.

J is TRBJ2-5 and V is TRBV6-5, with D possibly matching TRBD2 (6 bases). CDR3 size: 15 residues. Trimming cost V 0 bases and J 5 bases, with 13 bases left between them. Germline CDR1 MNHEY, CDR2 SVGAGI. The CDR3: CASSYSREAKETQYF. The CDR3 nucleotides read TGTGCCAGCAGTTACTCGCGGGAAGCCAAGGAGACCCAGTACTTC.

The genes are TRBV9 and TRBJ1-6, with D maybe TRBD1 (5 bases). Germline loops: CDR1 SGDLS, CDR2 YYNGEE. The CDR3 extends over 16 amino acids. V was trimmed by 3 bases and J by 8 bases, leaving 18 bases between them. The CDR3 spells CASSEAGMPFYSPLHF. For the CDR3, the DNA is TGTGCCAGCAGCGAGGCAGGGATGCCCTTTTATTCACCCCTCCACTTT.